The text below deals with one T cell receptor beta chain. No antigen is known for it. These data originate in a study of T cell repertoires in cytomegalovirus infection. Via MiXCR, TCRdb re-called the reads, giving one row per CDR3 protein. The data contain 800,000 to 950,000 distinct CDR3 sequences, about 30% of them seen just once; the ten biggest clones take up around 11%. The V and J ends lost 4 bases and 7 bases, in that order; junction bases with no gene match: 1. Per the germline V gene, CDR1 is SGHDN and CDR2 is FVKESK. This CDR3 has 14 amino acids. Specimen: cultured CD8+ T cells from PBMCs, collected from culture after CMV antigen stimulation. This chain uses TRBV14 with TRBJ1-4; the match to TRBD1 covers 12 bases. The origin of this receptor is a human donor in good health (CMV status not recorded). Some clones in this sample may be carry-over from other donors' samples. CDR3 region: CASSRDRGPEKLFF. DNA for the CDR3: TGTGCCAGCAGCCGGGACAGGGGGCCTGAAAAACTGTTTTTT.